Sequencing of this T cell receptor beta chain was carried out in a study of CD8+ T cells in alopecia areata. In the study overall: Treated patients were given oral tofacitinib, which was dosed at 5 to 10 mg twice daily.

With regard to this clone: Its matching antigen is unknown.

cDNA prepared by RNA extraction and subsequent reverse transcription served as the template for sequencing. The repertoire was sequenced with immunoSEQ multiplex PCR; TCRdb's copy has only in-frame clones and lacks some. This sample yields more than 150,000 clones, of which 59% are seen a single time; approximately 14% belongs to the top ten. Overall study results and limits: Tissue-resident alphabeta T cells belonging to normal skin likewise get sequenced within scalp specimens.

This CDR3 is built from 15 residues. Germline V gene lookup returns CDR1 SNHLY and CDR2 FYNNEI. V shed 8 bases and J 4 bases; nucleotides not matched to a gene: 3. The receptor's source is a human donor with alopecia areata. The chain joins TRBV2 to TRBJ2-3, with 16 bases matching TRBD2. Sequencing was performed on CD4+ T cells sorted from blood, taken at week 0. The CDR3 loop is CASAGTSGGADTQYF. The CDR3 DNA reads TGTGCCAGCGCAGGGACTAGCGGGGGGGCAGATACGCAGTATTTT.